The T cell receptor (beta chain) under discussion was sequenced for a study of T cells after yellow fever vaccination. This clonotype has ten or more counts. One entry per CDR3 protein, called by TCRdb with MiXCR from the 5' RACE reads. The repertoire includes some 300,000 distinct CDR3 sequences, approximately 10% of them detected once, and around 3.3% sits in the top ten. The CDR3 is 14 residues long. Germline-derived CDR1 and CDR2 are SGHTA and FQGNSA. Trimming left V 5 bases short and J 2 bases short, with 12 bases between. This TCR was sampled from a man younger than 35 who received the YFV17D yellow fever vaccine. The sequencing here drew on CD4+ T cells sorted from PBMCs, taken 5 days after the yellow fever booster vaccination. The chain carries TRBV7-2 and TRBJ1-2; unclear D gene. The CDR3 here is CASSPRIQNYGYTF. In DNA, the CDR3 is TGTGCCAGCAGCCCGCGGATTCAGAACTATGGCTACACCTTC.